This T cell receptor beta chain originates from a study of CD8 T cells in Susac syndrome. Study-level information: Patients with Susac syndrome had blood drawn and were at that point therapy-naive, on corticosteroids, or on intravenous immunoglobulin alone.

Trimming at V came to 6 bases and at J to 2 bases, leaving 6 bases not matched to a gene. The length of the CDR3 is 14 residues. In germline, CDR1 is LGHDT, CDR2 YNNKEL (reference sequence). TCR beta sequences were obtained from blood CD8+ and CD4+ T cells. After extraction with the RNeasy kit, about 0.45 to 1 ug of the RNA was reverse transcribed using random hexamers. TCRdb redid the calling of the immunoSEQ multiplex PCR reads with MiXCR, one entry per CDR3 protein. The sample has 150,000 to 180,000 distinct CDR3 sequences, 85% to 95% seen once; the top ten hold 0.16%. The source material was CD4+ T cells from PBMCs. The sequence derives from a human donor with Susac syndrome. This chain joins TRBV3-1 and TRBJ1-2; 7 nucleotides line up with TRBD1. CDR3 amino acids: CASSKGARNYGYTF. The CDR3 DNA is TGTGCCAGCAGTAAGGGGGCGCGAAACTATGGCTACACCTTC.